The 22 T cell receptor beta chains given below trace back to one sample, sequenced in a study of cytomegalovirus exposure and HLA in healthy donors (TCRdb year 2017). The library relied on the immunoSEQ multiplex PCR assay. For the multiplex PCR, a mixture combining 60 forward primers for TCR Vbeta segments and 13 reverse primers for TCR Jbeta segments was used. TCRdb limited this immuneACCESS table to in-frame rearrangements with V and J called. A share of clones is missing; checked studies link under half to unresolved V genes, and the rest is unexplained. This sample is represented by under 200,000 clones; approximately 85% of them were singletons. The ten largest make up approximately 2.5% of the sample. Sequencing was performed on PBMCs. The source is a man aged 25 to 45 in good health and CMV-seropositive.

The chain is built from TRBV12-5 and TRBJ2-7; 7 positions agree with TRBD2. Germline V gene data show CDR1 as LGHNT and CDR2 as FRNRAP. This CDR3 region has 14 residues. J lost 2 bases, V lost 5 bases, and 6 bases had no gene match. This CDR3 is CASGGGLNPYEQYF. The CDR3 DNA sequence: TGTGCTAGTGGTGGGGGACTAAACCCCTACGAGCAGTACTTC.

This chain connects TRBV7-2 to TRBJ2-2; perhaps TRBD2 as D (6 bases). The CDR3 length is 15 residues. Trimming shortened V by 6 bases and J by 7 bases, and 18 bases separated the two germline ends. CDR1 and CDR2 (germline): SGHTA, FQGNSA. The CDR3 coding sequence is TGTGCCAGCAGTTCTCCGACTAGGGGCTTCGGGGAGCTGTTTTTT. It translates to CASSSPTRGFGELFF. Full variable domain (remainder filled in from reference TRBV7-2 and TRBJ2-2): GAGVSQSPSNKVTEKGKDVELRCDPISGHTALYWYRQSLGQGLEFLIYFQGNSAPDKSGLPSDRFSAERTGGSVSTLTIQRTQQEDSAVYLCASSSPTRGFGELFFGEGSRLTVL.

J is TRBJ2-4 and V is TRBV4-1; a possible D gene is TRBD1 (7 bases). Trimming took 1 base from V and 7 from J, leaving 17 bases between them. The germline gives CDR1 MGHRA, CDR2 YSYEKL. The CDR3 extends over 16 amino acids. CDR3 loop: CASSQAGGSSGNIQYF. DNA for the CDR3: TGCGCCAGCAGCCAAGCAGGGGGGTCCTCGGGCAACATTCAGTACTTC.

The sample holds one count of this clone. This sequence joins TRBV7-2 and TRBJ2-1, with 7 bases aligning to TRBD1. The CDR3 is 14 amino acids. Unmatched junction bases numbered 7, after V lost 3 bases and J lost 8 bases. CDR1 is SGHTA, CDR2 FQGNSA, per germline. CDR3 DNA: TGTGCCAGCAGCTTCACGACAGGGTGGCATGAGCAGTTCTTC. Protein sequence: CASSFTTGWHEQFF.

This clone was counted a few times. This chain joins TRBV4-3 and TRBJ2-2; 10 positions match TRBD1. V dropped 1 base and J dropped 3; count of bases not matched to a gene: 2. CDR1 is LGHNA and CDR2 is YSLEER in the germline V gene. This CDR3 contains 16 residues. The CDR3 spells CASSQAGTGDTGELFF. Here the CDR3 DNA reads TGCGCCAGCAGCCAAGCCGGGACAGGGGACACCGGGGAGCTGTTTTTT.

The CDR3 coding sequence is TGTGCCAGCAGCTTGGGACAGCACTATGGCTACACCTTC. Translation: CASSLGQHYGYTF. The chain employs TRBV7-2 and TRBJ1-2; 7 nucleotides agree with TRBD1. CDR3 length equals 13 residues. Germline V gene sequence: CDR1 SGHTA, CDR2 FQGNSA. The trim removed 3 bases at V and 3 bases at J, leaving 1 base unmatched.

The chain uses TRBV12-5 and TRBJ1-3; D might be TRBD1 (5 bases). With 1 base removed from V and 0 bases from J, the gap between germline ends came to 10 bases. The CDR3 length is 16 residues. Germline-derived CDR1 and CDR2 are LGHNT and FRNRAP. CDR3 nucleotide sequence: TGTGCTAGTGGTTTGGGGGGGGTTAGCTCTGGAAACACCATATATTTT. It codes for CASGLGGVSSGNTIYF.

This clone has more than one count but fewer than ten. This chain links TRBV10-3 with TRBJ1-1, with D possibly matching TRBD1 (5 bases). V was cut by 6 bases and J by 2 bases, with 10 bases left in between. Germline V CDR1 and CDR2: ENHRY, SYGVKD. This CDR3 is built from 13 residues. The CDR3 region has the DNA TGTGCCATCAGCGTTACAGGAAACACTGAAGCTTTCTTT. Protein product: CAISVTGNTEAFF.

This sequence joins TRBV29-1 and TRBJ2-5; D might be TRBD2 (5 bases). V was trimmed by 4 bases and J by 9 bases, leaving 15 bases between them. From germline, CDR1 is SQVTM and CDR2 ANQGSEA. The CDR3 extends over 12 amino acids. CDR3 amino acids: CSVGAGPTPQYF. The CDR3 DNA reads as TGCAGCGTTGGGGCGGGTCCCACGCCCCAGTACTTC.

This chain uses TRBV6-7 with TRBJ1-5; TRBD1 agrees at 8 bases. TRBV6-7 falls under the ORF class, with uncertain function. V was pared by 6 bases and J by 5 bases, with 12 bases of the junction left unmatched. The CDR3 covers 16 residues. The CDR3 DNA is TGTGCCAGCAGCTCCAACCGGGACAGGTACGATCAGCCCCAGCATTTT. Translated: CASSSNRDRYDQPQHF.

Turning to this clone: Germline is not matched at one junction end, which may reflect a read error. Other DNA sequences from this sample encode an identical CDR3 as well. The CDR3 nucleotides are TGTTCCAGCAGCCGTACAGGGATTGGGACTGAAGCTTTCTTT. This sequence encodes CSSSRTGIGTEAFF. The V and J genes are TRBV7-9 and TRBJ1-1; a possible D gene is TRBD1 (6 bases). Germline CDR1 is SEHNR and CDR2 is FQNEAQ (reference sequence). This CDR3 comprises 14 residues.

V and J are TRBV11-3 and TRBJ2-7; 9 bases are a match to TRBD1. J gave up 3 bases and V 4 bases, and 13 bases lay outside the gene matches. This CDR3 is 17 amino acids long. The germline V gene encodes CDR1 SGHNT and CDR2 YENEEA. This CDR3 reads CASSSRGAGQGHYEQYF. CDR3 DNA sequence: TGTGCCAGCAGCTCCCGGGGGGCGGGACAGGGTCACTACGAGCAGTACTTC.

This chain joins TRBV7-3 and TRBJ2-1, with 12 bases fitting TRBD2. Looked up from germline, CDR1 is SGHTA and CDR2 is FQGTGA. Losses at the gene ends were 5 bases for V and 0 bases for J; bases not matched to a gene: 5. The CDR3 is made up of 17 amino acids. CDR3 DNA: TGTGCCAGCAGCGCGCGGACTAGCGGGGCCTCCTACAATGAGCAGTTCTTC. It yields the protein CASSARTSGASYNEQFF.

CDR3: CASRGVGEAFF. In nucleotides, the CDR3 is TGTGCCAGCAGAGGAGTAGGTGAAGCTTTCTTT. The chain joins TRBV6-1 to TRBJ1-1; D ambiguous. The germline V and J ends were trimmed by 6 bases and 7 bases, with 9 bases remaining between them. The CDR3 spans 11 residues. Germline CDR1 reads MNHNS; CDR2 reads SASEGT.

The V and J genes are TRBV11-2 and TRBJ2-2, with 9 bases that match TRBD2. The trim removed 5 bases at V and 1 base at J, leaving 11 bases unmatched. Germline CDR1 SGHAT, CDR2 FQNNGV. The CDR3 runs to 18 residues. The CDR3 protein is CASSETGTSSLNTGELFF. Here the CDR3 DNA reads TGTGCCAGCAGCGAAACCGGGACTAGCAGCTTGAACACCGGGGAGCTGTTTTTT.

The CDR3 nucleotides are TGTGCCAGCAGTGAAGCGCCTGGGGGCATCTCTGGAAACACCATATATTTT. This translates into CASSEAPGGISGNTIYF. The chain recombines TRBV6-1 with TRBJ1-3; D is possibly TRBD1 (6 bases). Deletions cut 0 bases from V and 0 bases from J, with 12 bases between. The CDR3 is 17 residues long. Looked up from germline, CDR1 is MNHNS and CDR2 is SASEGT.

V and J are TRBV9 and TRBJ1-1; 11 bases agree with TRBD1. This CDR3 spans 13 amino acids. The junction had 5 bases not matched to a gene; V was cut back by 3 bases and J by 10 bases. Germline V gives CDR1 SGDLS, CDR2 YYNGEE. CDR3 coding DNA: TGTGCCAGCAGCGCCCCGGGACAGGGGGGAGCTTTCTTT. Translation: CASSAPGQGGAFF.

The V gene is TRBV6-1, the J gene TRBJ1-5; TRBD1 agrees at 8 bases. CDR3 length: 14 residues. V lost 5 bases and J lost 5; bases outside the gene matches: 5. Germline CDR1 is MNHNS and CDR2 is SASEGT. The CDR3 nucleotides read TGTGCCAGCAGTCGACAGGGGAGGGATCAGCCCCAGCATTTT. Translating it yields CASSRQGRDQPQHF.

This rearrangement joins TRBV28 to TRBJ2-7, with D perhaps matching TRBD1 (5 bases). The CDR3 has 15 amino acids. The germline V gene encodes CDR1 MDHEN and CDR2 SYDVKM. The V end was cut by 5 bases, the J end by 2 bases, with 16 bases between. The CDR3 reads CASSTRQSYAYEQYV. The CDR3 DNA reads as TGTGCCAGCAGTACTCGACAGAGCTATGCCTACGAGCAGTACGTC.

The gene calls are TRBV5-6 and TRBJ2-2; 9 nucleotides agree with TRBD2. The CDR3 consists of 16 residues. Per germline, CDR1 SGHDT and CDR2 YYEEEE. Germline trimming cut 2 bases from V and 7 bases from J; bases unmatched to any gene: 9. The CDR3: CASSFLSGSLIGELFF. The CDR3 nucleotides read TGTGCCAGCAGCTTCCTTAGCGGGAGTCTCATCGGGGAGCTGTTTTTT.

The CDR3 loop is CASSSPGVSSSYNEQFF. DNA for the CDR3: TGTGCCAGCAGCTCTCCGGGGGTCTCGAGCTCCTACAATGAGCAGTTCTTC. The V and J genes are TRBV2 and TRBJ2-1; possibly TRBD2 for D (6 bases). This CDR3 is built from 17 residues. Per the germline V gene, CDR1 is SNHLY and CDR2 is FYNNEI. The V gene lost 6 bases and the J gene lost 0 bases, with 18 bases spanning the gap. The full variable domain, its missing parts supplied by reference TRBV2 and TRBJ2-1, is EPEVTQTPSHQVTQMGQEVILRCVPISNHLYFYWYRQILGQKVEFLVSFYNNEISEKSEIFDDQFSVERPDGSNFTLKIRSTKLEDSAMYFCASSSPGVSSSYNEQFFGPGTRLTVL.

The chain is built from TRBV6-1 and TRBJ1-2; possible D gene TRBD1, 5 bases. Trimming took off 4 bases at V and 4 bases at J, with 13 bases between the two ends. Germline CDR1 is MNHNS and CDR2 is SASEGT. The CDR3 consists of 14 residues. The CDR3, as DNA: TGTGCCAGCAGTGCCCCCAGGGTTAGCTATGGCTACACCTTC. Its protein is CASSAPRVSYGYTF.